Listed below are T cell receptor beta chains from one sample, sequenced in a study of blood T cell repertoires in COVID-19. Here immunoSEQ multiplex PCR was the method, and the copy in TCRdb shows in-frame clones only, minus some. The sample has 200,000 to 250,000 clones, almost 90% seen once. Sequencing used PBMCs or T cells enriched from blood (not recorded which). The receptors were gathered from a woman aged 45-65 years with acute COVID-19. The CDR3 runs from the conserved cysteine through the conserved F or W. The D gene is left open where the match is weak. The size field is filled for only some rows; it gives once, few, many or a size class.

v_call: TRBV7-3; clone_size: NA; d_call: NA; j_call: TRBJ2-5; cdr3_aa: CASSPAGVPQETQYF; cdr3_nt: TGTGCCAGCAGCCCTGCCGGGGTACCCCAAGAGACCCAGTACTTC
v_call: TRBV7-9; clone_size: NA; d_call: NA; j_call: TRBJ1-4; cdr3_aa: CASSGYRRGEKLFF; cdr3_nt: TGTGCCAGCAGCGGTTACAGGAGGGGTGAAAAACTGTTTTTT
v_call: TRBV6-2/TRBV6-3; clone_size: NA; d_call: NA; j_call: TRBJ2-6; cdr3_aa: CASSYVGHGANVLTF; cdr3_nt: TGTGCCAGCAGTTACGTGGGGCATGGGGCCAACGTCCTGACTTTC
v_call: TRBV28; clone_size: NA; d_call: NA; j_call: TRBJ1-2; cdr3_aa: CASSQQPGVHGYTF; cdr3_nt: TGTGCCAGCAGCCAACAACCGGGGGTCCATGGCTACACCTTC
v_call: TRBV4-1; clone_size: NA; d_call: TRBD1; j_call: TRBJ1-2; cdr3_aa: CASSQEDRGNYGYTF; cdr3_nt: TGCGCCAGCAGCCAAGAAGACAGGGGGAACTATGGCTACACCTTC
v_call: TRBV7-7; clone_size: NA; d_call: TRBD1; j_call: TRBJ2-5; cdr3_aa: CASSTRSGTGIKTQYF; cdr3_nt: TGTGCTAGCAGCACAAGATCCGGGACAGGGATAAAGACCCAGTACTTC
v_call: TRBV5-1; clone_size: NA; d_call: TRBD1; j_call: TRBJ2-7; cdr3_aa: CASSRLLGQGISYEQYF; cdr3_nt: TGCGCCAGCAGCCGCCTTCTAGGACAGGGAATCTCCTACGAGCAGTACTTC
v_call: TRBV19; clone_size: once; d_call: NA; j_call: TRBJ1-4; cdr3_aa: CASSVTGTQNEKLFF; cdr3_nt: TGTGCCAGTAGTGTCACCGGGACACAAAATGAAAAACTGTTTTTT
v_call: TRBV7-9; clone_size: few; d_call: TRBD1; j_call: TRBJ2-1; cdr3_aa: CASSLAAGGNEQFF; cdr3_nt: TGTGCCAGCAGCTTAGCGGCAGGGGGCAATGAGCAGTTCTTC
v_call: TRBV5-4; clone_size: NA; d_call: TRBD1; j_call: TRBJ1-5; cdr3_aa: CASSRTGDSNQPQHF; cdr3_nt: TGTGCCAGCAGTCGGACAGGGGATAGCAATCAGCCCCAGCATTTT
v_call: TRBV28; clone_size: NA; d_call: NA; j_call: TRBJ1-4; cdr3_aa: CASSSQGTTNEKLFF; cdr3_nt: TGTGCCAGCAGTTCTCAGGGTACAACTAATGAAAAACTGTTTTTT
v_call: TRBV7-8; clone_size: NA; d_call: TRBD2; j_call: TRBJ2-7; cdr3_aa: CASSLALAGGTLQSYEQYF; cdr3_nt: TGTGCCAGCAGCTTAGCTCTAGCGGGAGGGACTTTGCAGTCCTACGAGCAGTACTTC
v_call: TRBV6-5; clone_size: NA; d_call: NA; j_call: TRBJ1-1; cdr3_aa: CASSYRGGNTEAFF; cdr3_nt: TGTGCCAGCAGTTACCGGGGGGGTAACACTGAAGCTTTCTTT
v_call: TRBV4-1; clone_size: few; d_call: NA; j_call: TRBJ1-2; cdr3_aa: CASSQDNRQGLWGYTF; cdr3_nt: TGCGCCAGCAGCCAAGATAATCGGCAGGGGTTGTGGGGCTACACCTTC
v_call: TRBV9; clone_size: NA; d_call: TRBD2; j_call: TRBJ2-3; cdr3_aa: CASSVGLAGGTDTQYF; cdr3_nt: TGTGCCAGCAGCGTTGGACTAGCGGGAGGAACAGATACGCAGTATTTT
v_call: TRBV7-8; clone_size: NA; d_call: NA; j_call: TRBJ2-1; cdr3_aa: CASSGGGTSYNEQFF; cdr3_nt: TGTGCCAGCAGCGGAGGCGGAACCTCCTACAATGAGCAGTTCTTC
v_call: TRBV3-1/TRBV3-2; clone_size: NA; d_call: TRBD2; j_call: TRBJ2-7; cdr3_aa: CASSQGLAVSYEQYF; cdr3_nt: TGTGCCAGCAGCCAGGGGCTAGCGGTATCCTACGAGCAGTACTTC
v_call: TRBV15; clone_size: NA; d_call: NA; j_call: TRBJ1-5; cdr3_aa: CATSRGREGQPQHF; cdr3_nt: TGTGCCACCAGCAGAGGAAGGGAGGGACAGCCCCAGCATTTT